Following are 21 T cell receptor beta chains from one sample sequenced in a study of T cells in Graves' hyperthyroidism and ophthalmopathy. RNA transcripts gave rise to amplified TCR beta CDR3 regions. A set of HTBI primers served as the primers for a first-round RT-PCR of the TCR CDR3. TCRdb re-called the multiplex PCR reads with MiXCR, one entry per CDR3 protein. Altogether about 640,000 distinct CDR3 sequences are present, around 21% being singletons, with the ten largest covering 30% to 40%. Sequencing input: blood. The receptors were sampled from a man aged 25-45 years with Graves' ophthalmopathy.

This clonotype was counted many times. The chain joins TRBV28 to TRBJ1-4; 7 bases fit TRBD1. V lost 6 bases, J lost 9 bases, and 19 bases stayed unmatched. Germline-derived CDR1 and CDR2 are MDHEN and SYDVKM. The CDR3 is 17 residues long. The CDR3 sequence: CASSLSRLGDSGKKLFF. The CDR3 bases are TGTGCCAGCAGCTTAAGCCGGTTAGGGGACAGCGGAAAAAAACTGTTTTTT. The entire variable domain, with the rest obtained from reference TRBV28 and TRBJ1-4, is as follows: DVKVTQSSRYLVKRTGEKVFLECVQDMDHENMFWYRQDPGLGLRLIYFSYDVKMKEKGDIPEGYSVSREKKERFSLILESASTNQTSMYLCASSLSRLGDSGKKLFFGSGTQLSVL.

CDR3 sequence (DNA): TGTGCCAGCAGTGAAAATGGGGGCACCTACAATGAGCAGTTCTTC. Encoded protein: CASSENGGTYNEQFF. V usage is TRBV2 and J usage is TRBJ2-1; D might be TRBD1 (6 bases). This CDR3 contains 15 residues. Germline-derived CDR1 and CDR2 are SNHLY and FYNNEI. V was pared by 2 bases and J by 2 bases, with 10 bases between.

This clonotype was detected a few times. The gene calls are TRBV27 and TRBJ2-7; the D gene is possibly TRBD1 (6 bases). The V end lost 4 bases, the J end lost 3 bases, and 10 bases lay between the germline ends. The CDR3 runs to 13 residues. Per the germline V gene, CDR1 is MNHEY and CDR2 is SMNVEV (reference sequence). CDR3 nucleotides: TGTGCCAGCAGTTCCCAGGGGAACTACGAGCAGTACTTC. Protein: CASSSQGNYEQYF.

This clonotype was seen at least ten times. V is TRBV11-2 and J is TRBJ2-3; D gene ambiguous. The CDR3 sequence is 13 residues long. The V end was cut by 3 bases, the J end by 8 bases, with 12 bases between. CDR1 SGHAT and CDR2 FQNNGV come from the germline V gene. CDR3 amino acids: CASSFGARSTQYF. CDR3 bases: TGTGCCAGCAGCTTTGGTGCCAGGAGTACGCAGTATTTT.

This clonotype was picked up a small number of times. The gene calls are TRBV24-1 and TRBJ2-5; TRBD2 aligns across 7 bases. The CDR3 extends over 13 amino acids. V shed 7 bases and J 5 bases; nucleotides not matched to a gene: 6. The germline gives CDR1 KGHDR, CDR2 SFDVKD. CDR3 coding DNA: TGTGCCACCAGCCGTCTGGGAGGGGAGACCCAGTACTTC. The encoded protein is CATSRLGGETQYF.

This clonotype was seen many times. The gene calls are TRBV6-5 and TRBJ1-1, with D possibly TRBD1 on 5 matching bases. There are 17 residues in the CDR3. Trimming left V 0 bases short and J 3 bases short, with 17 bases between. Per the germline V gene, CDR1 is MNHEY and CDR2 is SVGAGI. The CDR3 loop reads CASSYSIGRGGDTEAFF. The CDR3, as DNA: TGTGCCAGCAGTTACTCAATAGGTAGGGGAGGGGACACTGAAGCTTTCTTT.

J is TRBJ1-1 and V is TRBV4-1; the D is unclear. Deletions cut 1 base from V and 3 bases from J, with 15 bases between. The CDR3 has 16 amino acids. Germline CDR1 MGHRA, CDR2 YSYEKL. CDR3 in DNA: TGCGCCAGCAGCCAAGCACCCAGTGTGGGGTACACTGAAGCTTTCTTT. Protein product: CASSQAPSVGYTEAFF.

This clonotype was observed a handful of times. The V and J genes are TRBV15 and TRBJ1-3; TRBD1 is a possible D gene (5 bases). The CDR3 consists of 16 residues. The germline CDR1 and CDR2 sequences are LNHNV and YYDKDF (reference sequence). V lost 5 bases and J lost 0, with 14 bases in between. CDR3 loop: CATSLDIPSSGNTIYF. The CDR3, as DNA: TGTGCCACCAGCCTGGACATTCCCAGCTCTGGAAACACCATATATTTT.

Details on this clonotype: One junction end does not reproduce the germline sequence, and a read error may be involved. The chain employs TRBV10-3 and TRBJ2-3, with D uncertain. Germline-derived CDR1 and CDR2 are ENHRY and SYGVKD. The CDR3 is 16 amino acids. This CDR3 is CAVSEPGGPLTDTQYF. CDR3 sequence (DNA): TGTGCCGTCAGTGAGCCCGGCGGACCCCTCACAGATACGCAGTATTTT.

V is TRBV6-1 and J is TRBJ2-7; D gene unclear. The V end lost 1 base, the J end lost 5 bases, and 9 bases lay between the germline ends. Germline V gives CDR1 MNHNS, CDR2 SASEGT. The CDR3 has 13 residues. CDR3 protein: CASSEEAGNEQYF. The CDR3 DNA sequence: TGTGCCAGCAGTGAAGAGGCCGGCAACGAGCAGTACTTC.

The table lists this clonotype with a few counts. The chain's CDR3 is CAWQTSGSFTGELFF. The CDR3, as DNA: TGTGCCTGGCAGACTAGCGGGAGTTTCACCGGGGAGCTGTTTTTT. The rearrangement joins TRBV30 to TRBJ2-2, with TRBD2 matching 12 bases. The J segment lost 4 bases and the V segment lost 5 bases, leaving 5 bases of the junction unmatched. This CDR3 is 15 amino acids long. The germline V gene encodes CDR1 GTSNPN and CDR2 SVGIG (reference sequence).

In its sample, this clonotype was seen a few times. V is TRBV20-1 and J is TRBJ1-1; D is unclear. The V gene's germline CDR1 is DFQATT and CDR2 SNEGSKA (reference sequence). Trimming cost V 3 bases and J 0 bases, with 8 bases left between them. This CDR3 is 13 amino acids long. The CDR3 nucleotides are TGCAGTGCTAGGAATTACATGAACACTGAAGCTTTCTTT. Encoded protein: CSARNYMNTEAFF.

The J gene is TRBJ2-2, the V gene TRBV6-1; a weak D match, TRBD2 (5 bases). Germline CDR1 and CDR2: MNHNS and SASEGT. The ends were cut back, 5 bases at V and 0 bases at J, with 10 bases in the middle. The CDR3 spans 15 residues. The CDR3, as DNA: TGTGCCAGCAGTCCGGAGGTAGCGAACACCGGGGAGCTGTTTTTT. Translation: CASSPEVANTGELFF.

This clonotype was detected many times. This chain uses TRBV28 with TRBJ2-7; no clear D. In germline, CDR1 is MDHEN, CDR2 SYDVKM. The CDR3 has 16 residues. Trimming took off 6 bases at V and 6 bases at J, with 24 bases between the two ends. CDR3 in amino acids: CASRTPRQTDPFEQYF. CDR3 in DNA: TGTGCCAGCAGAACTCCGCGGCAAACCGACCCCTTCGAGCAGTACTTC. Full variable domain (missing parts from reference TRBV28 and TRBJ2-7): DVKVTQSSRYLVKRTGEKVFLECVQDMDHENMFWYRQDPGLGLRLIYFSYDVKMKEKGDIPEGYSVSREKKERFSLILESASTNQTSMYLCASRTPRQTDPFEQYFGPGTRLTVT.

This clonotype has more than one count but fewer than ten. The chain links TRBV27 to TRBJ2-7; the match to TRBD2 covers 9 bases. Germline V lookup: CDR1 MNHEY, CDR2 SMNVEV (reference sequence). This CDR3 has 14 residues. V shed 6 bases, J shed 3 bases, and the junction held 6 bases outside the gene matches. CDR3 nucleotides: TGTGCCAGCAGCCGCGCTAGCGGGGTCTACGAGCAGTACTTC. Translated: CASSRASGVYEQYF.

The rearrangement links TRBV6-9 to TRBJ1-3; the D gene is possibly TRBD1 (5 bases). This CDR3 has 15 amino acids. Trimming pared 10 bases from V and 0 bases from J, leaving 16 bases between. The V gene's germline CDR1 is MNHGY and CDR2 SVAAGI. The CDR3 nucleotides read TGTGCCACCAACCGTCAGGGCCCCTCTGGAAACACCATATATTTT. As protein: CATNRQGPSGNTIYF.

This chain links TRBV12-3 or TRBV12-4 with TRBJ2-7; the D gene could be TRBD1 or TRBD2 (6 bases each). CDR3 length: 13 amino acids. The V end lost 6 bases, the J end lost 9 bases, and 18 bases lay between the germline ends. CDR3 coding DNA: TGTGCCAGCAGCCCCGAGCTAGGAGGGGGGCAGTACTTC. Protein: CASSPELGGGQYF.

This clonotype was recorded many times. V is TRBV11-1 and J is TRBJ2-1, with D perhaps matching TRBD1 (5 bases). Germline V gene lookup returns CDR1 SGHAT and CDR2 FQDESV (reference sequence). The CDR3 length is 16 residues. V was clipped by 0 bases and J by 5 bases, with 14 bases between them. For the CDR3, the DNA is TGTGCCAGCAGCTTAGCAAGGGGTTTTGGGAACAATGAGCAGTTCTTC. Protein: CASSLARGFGNNEQFF.

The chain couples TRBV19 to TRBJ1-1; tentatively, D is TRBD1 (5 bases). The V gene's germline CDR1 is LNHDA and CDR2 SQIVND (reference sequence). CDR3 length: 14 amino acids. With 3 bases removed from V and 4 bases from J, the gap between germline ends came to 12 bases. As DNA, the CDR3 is TGTGCCAGTAGTATCCTTGACAGCAGCACTGAAGCTTTCTTT. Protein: CASSILDSSTEAFF.

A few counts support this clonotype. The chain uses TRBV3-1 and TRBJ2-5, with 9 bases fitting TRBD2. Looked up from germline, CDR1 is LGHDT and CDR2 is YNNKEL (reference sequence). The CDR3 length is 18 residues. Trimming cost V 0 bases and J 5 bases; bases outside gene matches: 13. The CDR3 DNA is TGTGCCAGCAGCCAAGACTGGTCTAGCGGGATCCCATGGGAGACCCAGTACTTC. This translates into CASSQDWSSGIPWETQYF.

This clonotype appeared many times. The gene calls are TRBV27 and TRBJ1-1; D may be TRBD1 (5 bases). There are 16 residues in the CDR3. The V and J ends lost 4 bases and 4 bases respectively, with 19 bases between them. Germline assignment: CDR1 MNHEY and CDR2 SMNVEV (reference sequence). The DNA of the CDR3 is TGTGCCAGCAGTTCATCCCCCAGGGCGGGGGGCACTGAAGCTTTCTTT. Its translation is CASSSSPRAGGTEAFF.